A selection of T cell receptor beta chains follows, all from one sample in a study of Graves' ophthalmopathy and Graves' hyperthyroidism. Using its own MiXCR run on the multiplex PCR reads, TCRdb lists one record per CDR3 protein. The data contain 650,000 to 900,000 distinct CDR3 sequences, roughly 41% of them singletons. Sequenced material: peripheral blood. These TCRs come from an adult man with Graves' ophthalmopathy. Both conserved end residues are part of each CDR3. The order of the fields is V gene, clone size, CDR3 length, J gene, D gene, CDR3 protein, CDR3 DNA. D genes are given only for firm matches. A row's size may be missing; if present it is once, few, many or a size class.

TRBV12-3/TRBV12-4,.,13,TRBJ2-7,.,CASSFARVDEQYF,TGTGCCAGCAGTTTTGCCAGGGTCGACGAGCAGTACTTC
TRBV7-8,few,17,TRBJ2-6,.,CASSQTEGASGANVLTF,TGTGCCAGCTCTCAAACAGAGGGCGCGTCTGGGGCCAACGTCCTGACTTTC
TRBV29-1,.,11,TRBJ1-2,.,CSWDGNYGYTF,TGCAGCTGGGACGGGAACTATGGCTACACCTTC
TRBV29-1,.,16,TRBJ1-6,TRBD1,CSVEDFGTDINSPLHF,TGCAGCGTTGAAGATTTTGGGACAGACATTAATTCACCCCTCCACTTT
TRBV7-6,.,15,TRBJ1-1,.,CASSPGHDMNIEAFF,TGTGCCAGCAGCCCGGGACACGACATGAACATTGAAGCTTTCTTC
TRBV10-3,.,13,TRBJ1-2,.,CAISLTGREGYTF,TGTGCCATCAGTCTTACAGGGAGGGAAGGCTACACCTTC
TRBV9,few,14,TRBJ2-7,.,CASSGGAAANEQYF,TGTGCCAGCAGCGGAGGAGCGGCGGCCAACGAGCAGTACTTC
TRBV11-2,.,18,TRBJ2-6,TRBD2,CASSQGLAGPSGANVLTF,TGTGCCAGCAGCCAGGGACTAGCGGGGCCCTCTGGGGCCAACGTCCTGACTTTC
TRBV7-9,few,12,TRBJ2-7,.,CASESSRYEQYF,TGTGCCAGCGAAAGTTCAAGGTACGAGCAGTACTTC
TRBV10-3,.,17,TRBJ1-2,TRBD1,CAITKPGTGGLFYGYTF,TGTGCCATCACCAAGCCCGGGACAGGGGGCCTCTTCTATGGCTACACCTTC
TRBV25-1,.,16,TRBJ2-2,.,CASVDSVEGNTGELFF,TGTGCCAGCGTTGACTCGGTGGAAGGAAACACCGGGGAGCTGTTTTTT
TRBV10-3,.,16,TRBJ1-5,.,CASSGIWGGSNQPQHF,TGTGCCAGCAGTGGGATATGGGGAGGCAGCAATCAGCCCCAGCATTTT
TRBV13,.,14,TRBJ2-5,TRBD2,CASNSGGAIETQYF,TGTGCCAGCAACAGCGGGGGGGCCATAGAGACCCAGTACTTC
TRBV9,.,21,TRBJ2-5,.,CASSVGRWYVLPRGVQETQYF,TGTGCCAGCAGCGTAGGAAGGTGGTATGTCCTCCCGAGGGGGGTCCAAGAGACCCAGTACTTC
TRBV12-3/TRBV12-4,.,13,TRBJ1-2,.,CASSYSIGLGYTF,TGTGCCAGCAGTTACTCAATAGGCCTCGGCTACACCTTC
TRBV7-9,.,17,TRBJ1-4,TRBD1,CASRLRDRGRDSEKLFF,TGTGCCAGCAGATTACGGGACAGGGGTCGCGATTCTGAAAAACTGTTTTTT
TRBV11-2,.,16,TRBJ2-5,TRBD1,CASSVRQGTSTETQYF,TGTGCCAGCAGCGTCCGACAGGGGACAAGTACGGAGACCCAGTACTTC
TRBV7-9,few,15,TRBJ2-2,.,CASSLGVDGAGELFF,TGCGCCAGCAGCTTGGGAGTTGATGGCGCCGGGGAGCTGTTTTTT
TRBV2,many,15,TRBJ2-7,.,CASSTRGSNPYEQYF,TGTGCCAGCAGTACTAGGGGCTCCAATCCCTACGAGCAGTACTTC
TRBV20-1,.,14,TRBJ1-1,.,CSASPGRTNTEAFF,TGCAGTGCTAGTCCGGGACGGACGAACACTGAAGCTTTCTTT
TRBV6-1,.,17,TRBJ2-7,TRBD2,CASRDPILAGGGYEQYF,TGTGCCAGCAGGGATCCGATCCTAGCGGGGGGTGGCTACGAGCAGTACTTC
TRBV25-1,.,14,TRBJ2-2,.,CASSAREGPGELFF,TGTGCCAGCAGTGCTAGAGAGGGTCCCGGGGAGCTGTTTTTT
TRBV29-1,many,10,TRBJ1-2,.,CSVEEGRYTF,TGCAGCGTTGAAGAGGGGCGCTACACCTTC
TRBV15,.,12,TRBJ1-5,.,CATSRDFGYQGF,TGTGCCACCAGCAGAGATTTCGGGTACCAGGGGTTT
TRBV12-3/TRBV12-4,.,15,TRBJ2-2,.,CASSYGFGAGGKLFF,TGTGCCAGCAGTTACGGTTTTGGGGCAGGTGGAAAGCTGTTTTTT
TRBV11-2,.,15,TRBJ2-7,.,CASSLGGGESYEQYF,TGTGCCAGCAGCTTAGGAGGGGGGGAGTCCTACGAGCAGTACTTC
TRBV7-9,many,14,TRBJ1-4,.,CASSRGGTNEKLFF,TGTGCCAGCAGCCGGGGTGGAACTAATGAAAAACTGTTTTTT
TRBV19,.,13,TRBJ1-2,.,CASSPEGGKGYTF,TGTGCCAGTAGCCCCGAGGGGGGCAAGGGCTACACCTTC
TRBV9,few,13,TRBJ1-5,.,CASSPTDNQPQHF,TGTGCCAGCTCACCGACAGATAATCAGCCCCAGCATTTT
TRBV9,.,14,TRBJ1-6,.,CASSPERGNSPLHF,TGTGCCAGCAGCCCCGAGAGAGGGAATTCACCCCTCCACTTT
TRBV10-3,.,16,TRBJ2-6,.,CASSGTSGSGANVLTF,TGTGCCAGCAGTGGGACATCTGGCTCTGGGGCCAACGTCCTGACTTTC
TRBV29-1,.,15,TRBJ2-3,TRBD1,CSVEGSDREVDTQYF,TGCAGCGTTGAAGGAAGCGACAGGGAAGTGGATACGCAGTATTTT
TRBV6-6,.,13,TRBJ2-7,.,CASRRHRGYEQYF,TGTGCCAGCAGAAGACACCGCGGGTACGAGCAGTACTTC
TRBV7-8,.,16,TRBJ1-6,TRBD1,CASSYTNRGLNSPLHF,TGTGCCAGCAGCTATACGAACAGGGGGCTTAATTCACCCCTCCACTTT
TRBV25-1,many,14,TRBJ1-1,.,CASSAGGTHTEAFF,TGTGCCAGCAGTGCGGGGGGGACTCACACTGAAGCTTTCTTT
TRBV20-1,.,15,TRBJ2-7,TRBD2,CSALTSGGGPYEQYF,TGCAGTGCTCTGACTAGCGGGGGAGGACCCTACGAGCAGTACTTC
TRBV6-5,.,13,TRBJ2-2,.,CASSYVQTGELFF,TGTGCCAGCAGTTACGTTCAAACCGGGGAGCTGTTTTTT
TRBV7-8,many,14,TRBJ2-7,.,CASSRRWQAEEQYF,TGTGCCAGCAGCCGACGGTGGCAGGCGGAAGAGCAGTACTTC
TRBV20-1,few,15,TRBJ2-7,.,CSARDSAGSSYEQYF,TGCAGTGCTAGAGATTCAGCAGGTTCCTCCTACGAGCAGTACTTC
TRBV11-1,.,23,TRBJ1-5,.,CASTNQTSMYLCASGTGYQPQHF,.
TRBV29-1,many,11,TRBJ1-1,.,CSVIGSTEAFF,TGCAGCGTTATTGGGAGCACTGAAGCTTTCTTT
TRBV20-1,.,16,TRBJ1-6,.,CSARDFRPGGDSPLHF,TGCAGTGCTAGAGATTTTCGCCCGGGGGGGGATTCACCCCTCCACTTT
TRBV10-3,.,13,TRBJ2-2,TRBD2,CASSRGLPGELFF,TGTGCCAGCAGCCGGGGACTACCCGGGGAGCTGTTTTTT
TRBV15,.,14,TRBJ2-5,.,CATSKARAGETQYF,TGTGCCACCAGCAAGGCCAGGGCGGGAGAGACCCAGTACTTC
TRBV25-1,.,22,TRBJ2-2,.,CASSPQRPGMTRRFGNTGELFF,TGTGCCAGCAGCCCTCAGCGCCCGGGGATGACGCGTAGATTCGGGAACACCGGGGAGCTGTTTTTT
TRBV2,.,14,TRBJ2-5,.,CASSLQGTLETQYF,TGTGCCAGCAGTCTACAGGGGACTCTAGAGACCCAGTACTTC
TRBV7-9,.,15,TRBJ2-5,.,CASRDRGQTQETQYF,TGTGCCAGCAGAGATAGAGGTCAGACGCAAGAGACCCAGTACTTC
TRBV7-9,once,16,TRBJ2-7,TRBD1,CASSHQQGAFVYERYF,TGTGCCAGCAGCCACCAACAGGGGGCTTTTGTCTACGAGCGGTACTTC
TRBV14,many,13,TRBJ2-7,.,CASSETAIHEQYF,TGTGCCAGCAGCGAGACCGCCATCCACGAGCAGTACTTC
TRBV2,once,13,TRBJ1-5,.,CASSGASNQPQHF,TGTGCCAGCAGTGGGGCGAGCAATCAGCCCCAGCATTTT
TRBV29-1,.,13,TRBJ2-5,.,CSVGQESNQPQYF,TGCAGCGTTGGACAGGAGAGCAATCAGCCCCAGTACTTC
TRBV10-3,.,14,TRBJ1-2,TRBD1,CALSRDSEGYVYTF,TGTGCCCTCAGTCGGGACAGCGAAGGCTATGTCTACACCTTC
TRBV6-2/TRBV6-3,.,14,TRBJ2-1,.,CASSYETSANEQFF,TGTGCCAGCAGTTACGAGACTAGTGCGAATGAGCAGTTCTTC
TRBV7-3,many,11,TRBJ1-1,.,CASSLYPEAFF,TGTGCCAGCAGCTTATATCCTGAAGCTTTCTTT